This record concerns one TCR beta chain sequence. The antigen remains undetermined. Profiled with immunoSEQ multiplex PCR; TCRdb holds only in-frame clones, not every one. The sample shows about 55,000 clones, more than 80% of them seen only once. Before the COVID-19 pandemic, during about 2011-2019, CD4+ T cells were taken from unexposed donors. This entry is derived from a study of CD4 T cells in relation to SARS-CoV-2 and coronaviruses. Study conclusions and caveats: Monoreactive clones expanded significantly more to SARS-CoV-2 than crossreactive clones did.

Sequenced: memory CD4+ T cells from PBMCs. The sequence derives from a human donor in good health.

The CDR3 sequence is CASSLVEQYF. CDR3 coding DNA: TGTGCCAGCAGTTTAGTGGAGCAGTACTTC. This chain joins TRBV28 and TRBJ2-7; D not resolved. Germline V gene sequence: CDR1 MDHEN, CDR2 SYDVKM. The CDR3 runs to 10 residues. Trimming pared 2 bases from V and 7 bases from J, leaving 3 bases between.